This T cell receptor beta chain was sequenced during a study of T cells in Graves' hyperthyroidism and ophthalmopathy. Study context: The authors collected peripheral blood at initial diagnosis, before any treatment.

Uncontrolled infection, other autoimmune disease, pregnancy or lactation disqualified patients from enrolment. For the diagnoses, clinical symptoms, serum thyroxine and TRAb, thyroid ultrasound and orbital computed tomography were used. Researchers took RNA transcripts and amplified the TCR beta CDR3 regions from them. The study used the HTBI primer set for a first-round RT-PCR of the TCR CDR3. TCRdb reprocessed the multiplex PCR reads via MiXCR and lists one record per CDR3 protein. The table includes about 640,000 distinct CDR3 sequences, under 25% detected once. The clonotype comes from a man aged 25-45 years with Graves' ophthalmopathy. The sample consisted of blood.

CDR3 DNA sequence: TGTGCCAGCAGTTATGACGACTACAATGAGCAGTTCTTC. Protein sequence: CASSYDDYNEQFF. This chain uses TRBV28 with TRBJ2-1; D not resolved. The germline V gene has CDR1 MDHEN and CDR2 SYDVKM. V was trimmed by 4 bases and J by 3 bases, leaving 7 bases between them. The CDR3 is 13 amino acids.